This entry is about one T cell receptor (beta chain). The antigen remains unidentified. As originally analysed: From ImmunoSEQ came sequences covering only the junction and carrying no quality scores, so filtering differed. Clones were sequenced by immunoSEQ multiplex PCR, and TCRdb holds only the in-frame ones, with some missing. V and J calls and clone size are given by that table; D and trimming were obtained from the DNA. Of 2 million to 2.5 million clones in the sample, approximately 90% were seen once. This specimen belongs to a study of shared clonotypes between healthy human individuals. Background on the study: Three plates were used per donor for CD4 naive, three for CD4 memory, two for CD8 naive and one for CD8 memory. General study points: Clonotype sharing levels among donors were expected to vary with sequencing depth.

Sequencing was performed on naive CD4+ T cells from PBMCs. Subset here: CD45RA+ positively selected. The sequence derives from a man between 18 and 35 years old in good health. Some clones in this sample may be carry-over from other donors' samples.

The DNA of the CDR3 is TGCGCCAGCAGTTCCACGCCAGGGGGCGCGTTGCTGGGCACTGAAGCTTTCTTT. Amino acid sequence: CASSSTPGGALLGTEAFF. The chain has TRBV5-1 and TRBJ1-1, with 8 bases aligning to TRBD1. The CDR3 runs to 18 residues. Germline-derived CDR1 and CDR2 are SGHRS and YFSETQ. Trimming cost V 5 bases and J 4 bases; bases outside gene matches: 19. The complete variable domain, with remaining parts taken from reference TRBV5-1 and TRBJ1-1, reads KAGVTQTPRYLIKTRGQQVTLSCSPISGHRSVSWYQQTPGQGLQFLFEYFSETQRNKGNFPGRFSGRQFSNSRSEMNVSTLELGDSALYLCASSSTPGGALLGTEAFFGQGTRLTVV.